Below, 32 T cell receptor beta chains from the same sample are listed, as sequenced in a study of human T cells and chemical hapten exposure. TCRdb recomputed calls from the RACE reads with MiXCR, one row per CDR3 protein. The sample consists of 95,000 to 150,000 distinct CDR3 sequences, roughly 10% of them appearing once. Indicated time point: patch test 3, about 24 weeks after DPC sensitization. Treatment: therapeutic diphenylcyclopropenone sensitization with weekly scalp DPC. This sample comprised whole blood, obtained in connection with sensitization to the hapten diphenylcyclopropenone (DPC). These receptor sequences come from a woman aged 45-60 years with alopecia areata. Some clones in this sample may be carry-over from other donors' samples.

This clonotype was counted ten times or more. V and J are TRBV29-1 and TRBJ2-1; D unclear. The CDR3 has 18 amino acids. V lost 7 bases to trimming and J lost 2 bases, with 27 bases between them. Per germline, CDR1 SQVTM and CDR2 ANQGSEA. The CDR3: CSAAGIVVPASAYNEQFF. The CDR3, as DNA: TGCAGCGCCGCCGGAATAGTAGTCCCCGCGTCCGCCTACAATGAGCAGTTCTTC.

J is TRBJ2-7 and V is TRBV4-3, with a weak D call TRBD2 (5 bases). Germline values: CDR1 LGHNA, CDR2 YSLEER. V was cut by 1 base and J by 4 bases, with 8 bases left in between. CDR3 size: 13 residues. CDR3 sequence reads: CASSQVREYEQYF. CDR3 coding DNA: TGCGCCAGCAGCCAAGTCCGGGAATACGAGCAGTACTTC.

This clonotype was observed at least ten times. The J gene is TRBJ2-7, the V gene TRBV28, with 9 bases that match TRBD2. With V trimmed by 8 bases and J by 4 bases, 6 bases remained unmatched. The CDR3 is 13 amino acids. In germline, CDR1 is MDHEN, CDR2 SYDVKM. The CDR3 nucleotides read TGTGCCAGCGCCGGGACTAGCAGTTACGAGCAGTACTTC. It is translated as CASAGTSSYEQYF.

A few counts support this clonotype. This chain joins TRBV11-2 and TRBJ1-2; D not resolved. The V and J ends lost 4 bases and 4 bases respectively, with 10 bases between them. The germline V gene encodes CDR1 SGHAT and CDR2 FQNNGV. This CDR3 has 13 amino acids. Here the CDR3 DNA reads TGTGCCAGCAGCTGGTCCGGAACCTATGGCTACACCTTC. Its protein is CASSWSGTYGYTF.

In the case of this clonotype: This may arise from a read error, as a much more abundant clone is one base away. Written as DNA, the CDR3 is TGTGCCATCAGTGTCCTGACTAGCGGGGGGAGCAATGAGCAGTTCTTC. Protein sequence: CAISVLTSGGSNEQFF. The genes are TRBV10-3 and TRBJ2-1; 13 positions agree with TRBD2. Germline V gives CDR1 ENHRY, CDR2 SYGVKD. The CDR3 extends over 16 amino acids. The J segment lost 6 bases and the V segment lost 4 bases, leaving 6 bases of the junction unmatched.

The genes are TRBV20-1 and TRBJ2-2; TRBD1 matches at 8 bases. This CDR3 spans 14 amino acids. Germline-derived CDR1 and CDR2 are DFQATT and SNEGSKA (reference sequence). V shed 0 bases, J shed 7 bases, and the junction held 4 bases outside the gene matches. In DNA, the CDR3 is TGCAGTGCTAGAGATCAGGGGGCGAACGGGGAGCTGTTTTTT. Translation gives CSARDQGANGELFF.

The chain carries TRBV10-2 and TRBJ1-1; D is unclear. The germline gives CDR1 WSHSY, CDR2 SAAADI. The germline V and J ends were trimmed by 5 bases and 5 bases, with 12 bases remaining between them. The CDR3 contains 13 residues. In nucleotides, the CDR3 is TGCGCCAGCAGTCAAGGGTTTTTTACTGAAGCTTTCTTT. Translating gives CASSQGFFTEAFF.

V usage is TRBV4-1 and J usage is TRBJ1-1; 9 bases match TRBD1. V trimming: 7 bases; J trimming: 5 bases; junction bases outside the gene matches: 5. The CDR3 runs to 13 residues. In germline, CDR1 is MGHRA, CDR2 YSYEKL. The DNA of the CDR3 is TGCGCCAGCACCCAGGACAGGGGAACTGAAGCTTTCTTT. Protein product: CASTQDRGTEAFF.

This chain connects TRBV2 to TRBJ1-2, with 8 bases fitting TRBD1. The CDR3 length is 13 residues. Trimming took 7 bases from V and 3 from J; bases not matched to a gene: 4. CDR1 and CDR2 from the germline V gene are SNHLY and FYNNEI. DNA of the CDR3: TGTGCCAGCACCTTGACAGGGGACTATGGCTACACCTTC. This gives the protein CASTLTGDYGYTF.

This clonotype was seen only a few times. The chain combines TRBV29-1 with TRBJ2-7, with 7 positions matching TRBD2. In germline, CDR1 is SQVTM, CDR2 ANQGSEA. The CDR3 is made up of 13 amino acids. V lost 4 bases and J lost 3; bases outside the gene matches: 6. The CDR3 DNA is TGCAGCGTTGCTACTAGCGACTTCTACGAGCAGTACTTC. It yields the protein CSVATSDFYEQYF.

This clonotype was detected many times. The chain's CDR3 is CASSTWDSHRTDTQYF. The CDR3 bases are TGTGCCAGCAGCACATGGGACAGCCACAGAACAGATACGCAGTATTTT. V and J are TRBV12-3 or TRBV12-4 and TRBJ2-3; 7 bases are shared with TRBD1. The CDR3 runs to 16 residues. With V trimmed by 6 bases and J by 3 bases, 12 bases remained unmatched.

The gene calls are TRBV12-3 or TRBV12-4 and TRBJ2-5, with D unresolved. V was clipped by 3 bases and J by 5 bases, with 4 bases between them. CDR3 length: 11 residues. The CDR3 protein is CASSFWETQYF. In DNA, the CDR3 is TGTGCCAGCAGTTTTTGGGAGACCCAGTACTTC.

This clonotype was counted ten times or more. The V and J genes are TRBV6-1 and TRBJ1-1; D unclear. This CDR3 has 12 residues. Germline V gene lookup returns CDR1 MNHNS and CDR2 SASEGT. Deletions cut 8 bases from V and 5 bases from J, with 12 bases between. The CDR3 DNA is TGTGCCAGCGGGGAGCGGTGGACTGAAGCTTTCTTT. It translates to CASGERWTEAFF.

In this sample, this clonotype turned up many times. The CDR3 DNA is TGCAGTGCTAGAGAGGTCGTAGTAAGCGGGGGGCCTGAGGATACGCAGTATTTT. This codes for CSAREVVVSGGPEDTQYF. The rearrangement links TRBV20-1 to TRBJ2-3, with TRBD2 identical over 9 bases. From germline, CDR1 is DFQATT and CDR2 SNEGSKA (reference sequence). V lost 0 bases to trimming and J lost 6 bases; unmatched junction nucleotides: 16. There are 18 residues in the CDR3.

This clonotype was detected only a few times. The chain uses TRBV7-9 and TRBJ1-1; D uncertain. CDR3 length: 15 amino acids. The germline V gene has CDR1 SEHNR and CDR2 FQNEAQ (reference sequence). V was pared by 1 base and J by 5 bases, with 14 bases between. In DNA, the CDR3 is TGTGCCAGCAGCTTAGTCAGCGCTCTGGGAACTGAAGCTTTCTTT. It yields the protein CASSLVSALGTEAFF.

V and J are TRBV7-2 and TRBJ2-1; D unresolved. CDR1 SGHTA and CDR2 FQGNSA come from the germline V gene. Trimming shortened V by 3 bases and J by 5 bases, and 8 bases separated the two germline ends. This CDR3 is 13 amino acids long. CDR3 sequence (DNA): TGTGCCAGCAGCTTCTCACGGGACAATGAGCAGTTCTTC. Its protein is CASSFSRDNEQFF. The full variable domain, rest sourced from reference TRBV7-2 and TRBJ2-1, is GAGVSQSPSNKVTEKGKDVELRCDPISGHTALYWYRQSLGQGLEFLIYFQGNSAPDKSGLPSDRFSAERTGGSVSTLTIQRTQQEDSAVYLCASSFSRDNEQFFGPGTRLTVL.

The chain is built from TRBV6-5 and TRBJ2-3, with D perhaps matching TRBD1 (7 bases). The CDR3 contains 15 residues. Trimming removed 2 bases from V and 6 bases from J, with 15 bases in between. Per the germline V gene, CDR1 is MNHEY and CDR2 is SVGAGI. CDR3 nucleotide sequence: TGTGCCAGCAGTTACAGGGGAGGACAGGTCGATACGCAGTATTTT. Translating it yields CASSYRGGQVDTQYF.

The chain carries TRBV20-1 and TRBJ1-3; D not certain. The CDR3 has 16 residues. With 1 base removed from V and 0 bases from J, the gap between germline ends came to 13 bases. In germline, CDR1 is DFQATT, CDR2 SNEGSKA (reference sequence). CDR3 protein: CSARVISVGSGNTIYF. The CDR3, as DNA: TGCAGTGCTAGAGTAATATCAGTTGGCTCTGGAAACACCATATATTTT.

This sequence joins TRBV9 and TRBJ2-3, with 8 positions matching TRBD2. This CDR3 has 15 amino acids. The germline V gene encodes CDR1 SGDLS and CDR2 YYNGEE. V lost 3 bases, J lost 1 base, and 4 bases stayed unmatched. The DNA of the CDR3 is TGTGCCAGCAGCGGAAAAGCGGGAGGCACAGATACGCAGTATTTT. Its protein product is CASSGKAGGTDTQYF.

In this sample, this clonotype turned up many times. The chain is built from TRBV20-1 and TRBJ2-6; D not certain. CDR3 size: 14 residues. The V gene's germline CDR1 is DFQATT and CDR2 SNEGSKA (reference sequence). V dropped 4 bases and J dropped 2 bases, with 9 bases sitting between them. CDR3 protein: CSAIVPPGANVLTF. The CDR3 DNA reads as TGCAGTGCTATAGTCCCTCCTGGGGCCAACGTCCTGACTTTC.

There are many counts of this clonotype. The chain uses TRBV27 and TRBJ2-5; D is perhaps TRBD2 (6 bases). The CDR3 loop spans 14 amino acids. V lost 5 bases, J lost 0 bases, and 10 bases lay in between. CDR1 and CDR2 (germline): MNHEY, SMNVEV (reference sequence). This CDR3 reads CASSLLAYQETQYF. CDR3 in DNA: TGTGCCAGCAGTCTTCTAGCGTACCAAGAGACCCAGTACTTC.

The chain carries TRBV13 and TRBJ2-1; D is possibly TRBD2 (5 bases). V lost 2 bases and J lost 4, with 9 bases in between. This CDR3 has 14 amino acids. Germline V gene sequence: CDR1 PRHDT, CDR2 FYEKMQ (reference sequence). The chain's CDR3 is CASSLNRGYNEQFF. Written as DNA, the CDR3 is TGTGCCAGCAGCTTAAATCGGGGATACAATGAGCAGTTCTTC.

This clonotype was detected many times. The CDR3 loop is CASSPRLAGTDTQYF. For the CDR3, the DNA is TGTGCCAGCAGCCCCCGACTAGCGGGCACAGATACGCAGTATTTT. V and J are TRBV9 and TRBJ2-3, with 9 nucleotides matching TRBD2. CDR3 length: 15 residues. After removal of 4 bases from V and 1 base from J, the junction contained 4 bases not matched to a gene. CDR1 SGDLS and CDR2 YYNGEE come from the germline V gene.

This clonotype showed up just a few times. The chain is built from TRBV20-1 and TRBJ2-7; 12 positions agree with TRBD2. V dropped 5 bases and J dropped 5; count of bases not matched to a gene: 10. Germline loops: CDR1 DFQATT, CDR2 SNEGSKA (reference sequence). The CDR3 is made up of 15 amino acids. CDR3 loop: CSAALTSGSLHEQYF. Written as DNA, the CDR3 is TGCAGTGCTGCCCTGACTAGCGGGAGTCTCCACGAGCAGTACTTC.

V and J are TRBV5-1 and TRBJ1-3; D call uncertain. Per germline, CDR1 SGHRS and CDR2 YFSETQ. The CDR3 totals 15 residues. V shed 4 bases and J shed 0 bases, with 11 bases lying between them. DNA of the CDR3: TGCGCCAGCAGCATAGAGGGTTACTCTGGAAACACCATATATTTT. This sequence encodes CASSIEGYSGNTIYF.

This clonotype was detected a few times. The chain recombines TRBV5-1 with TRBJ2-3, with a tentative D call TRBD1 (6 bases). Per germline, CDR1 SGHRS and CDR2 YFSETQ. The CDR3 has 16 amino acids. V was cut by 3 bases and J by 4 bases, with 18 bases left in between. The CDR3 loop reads CASSSIHAQGADTQYF. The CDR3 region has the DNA TGCGCCAGCAGCTCGATACATGCACAGGGCGCAGATACGCAGTATTTT.

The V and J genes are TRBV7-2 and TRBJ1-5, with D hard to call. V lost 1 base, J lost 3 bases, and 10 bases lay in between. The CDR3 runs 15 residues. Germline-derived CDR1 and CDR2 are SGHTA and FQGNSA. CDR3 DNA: TGTGCCAGCAGCTTAGGACCCCGGCTCAATCAGCCCCAGCATTTT. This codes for CASSLGPRLNQPQHF.

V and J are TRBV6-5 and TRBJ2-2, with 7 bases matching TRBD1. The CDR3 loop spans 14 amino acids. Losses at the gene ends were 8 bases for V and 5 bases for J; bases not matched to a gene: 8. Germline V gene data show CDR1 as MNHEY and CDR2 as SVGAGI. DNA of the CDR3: TGTGCCAGCCGTATTAGGGGGCGGACCGGGGAGCTGTTTTTT. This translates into CASRIRGRTGELFF.

This CDR3 is CATSALGQAHNQPQHF. The DNA of the CDR3 is TGTGCCACCAGTGCCTTGGGACAGGCGCACAATCAGCCCCAGCATTTT. The V call is TRBV24-1, the J call TRBJ1-5, with 8 positions matching TRBD1. Trimming cost V 5 bases and J 3 bases; bases outside gene matches: 8. The CDR3 is 16 amino acids. Per the germline V gene, CDR1 is KGHDR and CDR2 is SFDVKD.

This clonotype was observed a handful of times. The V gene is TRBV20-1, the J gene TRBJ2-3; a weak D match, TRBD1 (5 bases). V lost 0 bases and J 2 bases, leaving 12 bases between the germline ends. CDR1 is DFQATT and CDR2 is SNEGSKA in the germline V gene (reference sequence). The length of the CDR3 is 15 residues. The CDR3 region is CSAREARGHTDTQYF. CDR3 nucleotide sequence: TGCAGTGCTAGAGAGGCCAGAGGACACACAGATACGCAGTATTTT.

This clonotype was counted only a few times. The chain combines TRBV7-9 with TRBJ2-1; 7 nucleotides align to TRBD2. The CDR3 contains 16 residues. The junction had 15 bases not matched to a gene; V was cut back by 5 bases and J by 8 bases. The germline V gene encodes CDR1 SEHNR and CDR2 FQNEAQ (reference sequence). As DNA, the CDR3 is TGTGCCAGCAGCCCCCCCAGGCGGGGGAGAGAGGATGAGCAGTTCTTC. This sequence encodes CASSPPRRGREDEQFF.

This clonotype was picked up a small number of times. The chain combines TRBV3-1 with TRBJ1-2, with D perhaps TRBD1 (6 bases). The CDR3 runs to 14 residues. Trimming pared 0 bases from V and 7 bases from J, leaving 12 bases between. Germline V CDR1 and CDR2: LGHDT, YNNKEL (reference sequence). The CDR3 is CASSQEQGMRGYTF. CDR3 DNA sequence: TGTGCCAGCAGCCAAGAACAGGGTATGCGTGGCTACACCTTC. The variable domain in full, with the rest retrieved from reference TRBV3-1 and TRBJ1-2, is DTAVSQTPKYLVTQMGNDKSIKCEQNLGHDTMYWYKQDSKKFLKIMFSYNNKELIINETVPNRFSPKSPDKAHLNLHINSLELGDSAVYFCASSQEQGMRGYTFGSGTRLTVV.